One sample yielded the 9 T cell receptor beta chains listed below, sequenced in a study of blood T cell repertoires in COVID-19. Sequencing used immunoSEQ multiplex PCR; TCRdb keeps in-frame clones, though not all of them. The sample includes tens of thousands of clones, around 91% seen only once; the top ten take roughly 15%. Input material: peripheral blood. The receptors here all came from an elderly man with acute or convalescent COVID-19.

The chain carries TRBV12-3 or TRBV12-4 and TRBJ1-2; D call uncertain. Trimming stripped 1 base from V and 11 bases from J, with 11 bases between. The CDR3 runs to 12 residues. The DNA for the CDR3 is TGTGCCAGCAGTTTAGGAAGGGAGCCATACACCTTC. It is translated as CASSLGREPYTF.

The chain uses TRBV10-3 and TRBJ2-5, with 10 bases lining up with TRBD1. The trim removed 7 bases at V and 3 bases at J, leaving 5 bases unmatched. Germline V gene data show CDR1 as ENHRY and CDR2 as SYGVKD. The CDR3 totals 14 residues. The CDR3 region has the DNA TGTGCCATCAAAGCGACAGGGGGCGAAGAGACCCAGTACTTC. It translates to CAIKATGGEETQYF.

The rearrangement links TRBV28 to TRBJ1-6, with a tentative D call TRBD1 (5 bases). Trimming removed 6 bases at V and 10 bases at J, with 19 bases between. Germline CDR1 reads MDHEN; CDR2 reads SYDVKM. The CDR3 is 15 amino acids. Here the CDR3 reads CASRPGHTIPSPLHF. DNA for the CDR3: TGTGCCAGCAGACCTGGACACACCATCCCCTCACCCCTCCACTTT. Drawing the rest from reference TRBV28 and TRBJ1-6, the complete variable domain is DVKVTQSSRYLVKRTGEKVFLECVQDMDHENMFWYRQDPGLGLRLIYFSYDVKMKEKGDIPEGYSVSREKKERFSLILESASTNQTSMYLCASRPGHTIPSPLHFGNGTRLTVT.

V and J are TRBV5-1 and TRBJ2-1; 8 positions agree with TRBD2. The CDR3 covers 15 residues. With V trimmed by 0 bases and J by 8 bases, 7 bases remained unmatched. The germline CDR1 and CDR2 sequences are SGHRS and YFSETQ. The DNA for the CDR3 is TGCGCCAGCAGCTTGGCCGGGGGGGGGTCCGATGAGCAGTTCTTC. Encoded protein: CASSLAGGGSDEQFF.

J is TRBJ2-3 and V is TRBV19, with D possibly matching TRBD1 (5 bases). Trimming removed 3 bases at V and 0 bases at J, with 16 bases between. CDR3 length: 17 residues. CDR1 and CDR2 from the germline V gene are LNHDA and SQIVND (reference sequence). The CDR3 DNA reads TGTGCCAGTAGTATGCCGCGACGGACACCGAGCACAGATACGCAGTATTTT. As protein: CASSMPRRTPSTDTQYF.

The chain is built from TRBV19 and TRBJ1-2; no clear D. The germline V and J ends were trimmed by 3 bases and 4 bases, with 12 bases remaining between them. CDR1 and CDR2 from the germline V gene are LNHDA and SQIVND (reference sequence). This CDR3 region has 14 residues. The CDR3 DNA reads as TGTGCCAGTAGTATCAATTCCCCACTCTATGGCTACACCTTC. Translating it yields CASSINSPLYGYTF.

CDR3 in DNA: TGTGCCAGCAGTTTCAGGGCCCGAACTGAAGCTTTCTTT. Translation gives CASSFRARTEAFF. The chain is built from TRBV28 and TRBJ1-1; D is perhaps TRBD1 (5 bases). Trimming took off 3 bases at V and 5 bases at J, with 10 bases between the two ends. Germline lookup yields CDR1 MDHEN and CDR2 SYDVKM. This CDR3 has 13 amino acids.

CDR3 bases: TGTGCAAGTCGCTTAGGAGCGGACAGGTGCTATGGCTACACCTTC. Its translation is CASRLGADRCYGYTF. V usage is TRBV12-2 and J usage is TRBJ1-2; the D segment call TRBD1 is taken from the table without a DNA check. TRBV12-2 is shown as a pseudogene. The CDR3 length is 15 residues.

This clone was seen only once. This chain's CDR3 is CASRDSSGGDNEQFF. In nucleotides, the CDR3 is TGTGCCAGCAGAGATTCTAGCGGGGGGGACAATGAGCAGTTCTTC. The gene calls are TRBV6-5 and TRBJ2-1; 12 bases agree with TRBD2. Germline-derived CDR1 and CDR2 are MNHEY and SVGAGI. V was clipped by 6 bases and J by 5 bases; unmatched bases: 5. The CDR3 is 15 amino acids.